Listed below are T cell receptor beta chains from one sample, sequenced in a study of blood T cell repertoires in COVID-19. Method: immunoSEQ multiplex PCR; TCRdb's copy keeps in-frame clones and lacks some. The sample lists 100,000 to 150,000 clones; roughly 74% were seen once. The specimen sequenced was peripheral blood. The receptors originated from a man older than 75 with COVID-19, enrolled during active disease. CDR3s include the opening cysteine and the closing phenylalanine or tryptophan. The D gene is left open where the match is weak. Size is stated for part of the rows, as once, few or many counts, or as a class when the clone is expanded.

CDR3,DNA,J,size,V,D
CASSLGAGPGNTIYF,TGTGCCAGCAGCTTGGGGGCAGGGCCTGGAAACACCATATATTTT,TRBJ1-3,-,TRBV11-2,-
CASRQVDNSPLHF,TGTGCCAGTAGACAGGTCGATAATTCACCCCTCCACTTT,TRBJ1-6,-,TRBV19,-
CSARTRVSEAFF,TGCAGCGCAAGAACCAGGGTGTCTGAAGCTTTCTTT,TRBJ1-1,-,TRBV29-1,-
CASRPGGGGGLAGGSYEQYF,TGTGCCAGCAGGCCGGGAGGGGGAGGGGGACTAGCGGGAGGGTCCTACGAGCAGTACTTC,TRBJ2-7,-,TRBV28,TRBD2
CASSLAFREKLFF,TGTGCCAGCAGCTTAGCGTTTCGTGAAAAACTGTTTTTT,TRBJ1-4,few,TRBV7-6,-
CASSQAQWSNQPQHF,TGTGCCAGCAGCCAAGCCCAGTGGAGCAATCAGCCCCAGCATTTT,TRBJ1-5,few,TRBV4-2,-
CASSLPYNEQFF,TGCGCCAGCAGCCTCCCGTACAATGAGCAGTTCTTC,TRBJ2-1,-,TRBV5-1,-
CASSLGALGNTGELFF,TGTGCCAGCAGCTTAGGGGCATTGGGGAACACCGGGGAGCTGTTTTTT,TRBJ2-2,-,TRBV11-2,-
CASSYSTGAPYEQYF,TGTGCCAGCAGTTACTCAACAGGGGCCCCCTACGAGCAGTACTTC,TRBJ2-7,once,TRBV6-5,TRBD1
CASSLAGGEQFF,TGTGCTAGCAGCTTAGCGGGAGGTGAGCAGTTCTTC,TRBJ2-1,-,TRBV7-7,TRBD2
CASSVGVGAGTDTQYF,TGTGCCAGCAGCGTAGGGGTAGGGGCTGGGACAGATACGCAGTATTTT,TRBJ2-3,few,TRBV9,-
CASSPQGWETQYF,TGTGCCAGCAGCCCACAGGGGTGGGAGACCCAGTACTTC,TRBJ2-5,-,TRBV7-3,TRBD1
CSASGASGTGSSEQYF,TGCAGTGCTAGTGGAGCATCCGGGACAGGGTCTAGCGAGCAGTACTTC,TRBJ2-7,few,TRBV20-1,TRBD1
CASSLNRGPNEKLFF,TGCGCCAGCAGCCTCAACAGGGGTCCTAATGAAAAACTGTTTTTT,TRBJ1-4,-,TRBV4-3,TRBD1
CASTGGPCEAFF,TGTGCCAGCACAGGGGGCCCATGTGAAGCTTTCTTT,TRBJ1-1,-,TRBV5-3,TRBD1
CASSFWITSGNTGELFF,TGTGCCAGCAGCTTTTGGATCACTAGCGGTAACACCGGGGAGCTGTTTTTT,TRBJ2-2,-,TRBV5-4,TRBD2
CASSLILPGLAGDEQYF,TGTGCCAGCAGTTTGATTCTTCCGGGACTAGCGGGAGACGAGCAGTACTTC,TRBJ2-7,few,TRBV27,TRBD2
CASSLDGRATDTQYF,TGTGCCAGCAGCTTAGACGGGAGGGCCACAGATACGCAGTATTTT,TRBJ2-3,-,TRBV7-9,TRBD2
CASSLMLQENSPLHF,TGTGCCAGCAGCTTAATGTTACAGGAAAATTCACCCCTCCACTTT,TRBJ1-6,-,TRBV11-2,-
CASSFSPGANYGYTF,TGTGCCAGCAGCTTTTCTCCGGGGGCTAACTATGGCTACACCTTC,TRBJ1-2,-,TRBV5-5,-
CASMDRGLHSGANVLTF,TGTGCCAGCATGGACAGGGGGCTCCACTCTGGGGCCAACGTCCTGACTTTC,TRBJ2-6,-,TRBV21-1,-
CASSVGVYPKNIQYF,TGTGCCAGCAGCGTAGGTGTTTATCCCAAAAACATTCAGTACTTC,TRBJ2-4,-,TRBV9,-
CASSQDLGTGTEAFF,TGCGCCAGCAGCCAAGATCTTGGCACAGGCACTGAAGCTTTCTTT,TRBJ1-1,-,TRBV4-3,-
CASSPFSGRGWDNEQFF,TGTGCCAGCAGCCCCTTTAGCGGGAGGGGCTGGGACAATGAGCAGTTCTTC,TRBJ2-1,-,TRBV11-2,TRBD2
CASSPTGGANTEAFF,TGTGCCAGCAGCCCTACAGGGGGAGCGAACACTGAAGCTTTCTTT,TRBJ1-1,-,TRBV6-6,TRBD1
CASSLAQGRYQPQHF,TGTGCCAGCAGCTTAGCACAGGGCCGTTATCAGCCCCAGCATTTT,TRBJ1-5,-,TRBV7-2,-
CASSVLGGSTQYF,TGTGCCAGCAGCGTGCTCGGGGGTAGTACGCAGTATTTT,TRBJ2-3,-,TRBV9,-
CASSEMDRDNSPLHF,TGTGCCAGCAGTGAAATGGACAGGGACAATTCACCCCTCCACTTT,TRBJ1-6,-,TRBV6-1,TRBD1
CSVVDMTYEQYF,TGCAGCGTAGTGGACATGACCTACGAGCAGTACTTC,TRBJ2-7,-,TRBV29-1,-
CASSPQAGPHTQYF,TGTGCCAGCAGCCCCCAGGCGGGACCACATACGCAGTATTTT,TRBJ2-3,-,TRBV5-5,-
CASSPDPGGTETQYF,TGCGCCAGCAGCCCCGATCCGGGAGGGACGGAGACCCAGTACTTC,TRBJ2-5,-,TRBV4-3,TRBD2
CATSSHRGRETQYF,TGTGCCACCAGCAGTCACAGGGGTCGGGAGACCCAGTACTTC,TRBJ2-5,-,TRBV15,TRBD1
CASSSPSSIDEQFF,TGTGCCAGCAGCTCGCCCTCTAGCATCGATGAGCAGTTCTTC,TRBJ2-1,many,TRBV7-3,-